This T cell receptor beta chain is from a study of PD-1 blockade in classical Hodgkin lymphoma. Sequenced by immunoSEQ multiplex PCR; TCRdb stores in-frame clones only, minus some. Altogether 60,000 or so clones are present, roughly 90% being singletons, with the ten largest covering about 9.6%. A word on this clone: Its target is unknown.

Whole-study findings and limits: When nivolumab was started under 1 year after ASCT, patients were excluded. Before treatment, TCR diversity in newly diagnosed patients was reportedly lower than in healthy donors. CD8+ TCR diversity did not rise significantly by C4D1, unlike CD4+.

Following autologous stem cell transplantation, relapse occurred in every patient, and exposure to brentuximab vedotin varied. Complete response, partial response or progressive disease constituted the best response categories observed. The clonotype was recovered from a human donor with classical Hodgkin lymphoma. The source was peripheral blood mononuclear cells (PBMCs), collected at baseline.

CDR3 DNA sequence: TGTGCCAGCAGTTTATCGATGGCAGGGGTAGAGACCCAGTACTTC. Translation gives CASSLSMAGVETQYF. The genes are TRBV27 and TRBJ2-5; maybe TRBD1 (6 bases). This CDR3 contains 15 residues. The V gene lost 0 bases and the J gene lost 4 bases, with 12 bases spanning the gap. Germline V lookup: CDR1 MNHEY, CDR2 SMNVEV (reference sequence).